The clone carrying this T cell receptor (beta chain) has a handful of counts. The antigen is unknown. The source of the sample is a study of blood T cells in healthy people across ages. Findings and limits, study-wide: Diversity estimated from one million T cells was considered an underestimate.

Caucasian, healthy and from Russia, the donors were aged between about 6 and 90. There were at least 6 micrograms of total RNA extracted from every sample. Germline CDR1 and CDR2: LNHDA and SQIVND (reference sequence). This CDR3 contains 14 residues. The V gene end was trimmed by 4 bases and the J gene end by 4 bases; junction bases not matched to a gene: 5. Together with a sample-barcoded 5' primer, a J-beta primer mix was included in a second PCR lasting about 7 to 11 cycles. TCRdb reprocessed the 5' RACE reads via MiXCR and lists one record per CDR3 protein. This table has some 900,000 distinct CDR3 sequences, more than 25% appearing once.

Sequenced: blood. The rearrangement uses TRBV19 and TRBJ2-3, with 7 bases that match TRBD1. The receptor comes from a woman older than 75 in good health. CDR3 amino acids: CASSKGAGPDTQYF. The CDR3 DNA reads TGTGCCAGTAGTAAGGGGGCAGGGCCAGATACGCAGTATTTT.